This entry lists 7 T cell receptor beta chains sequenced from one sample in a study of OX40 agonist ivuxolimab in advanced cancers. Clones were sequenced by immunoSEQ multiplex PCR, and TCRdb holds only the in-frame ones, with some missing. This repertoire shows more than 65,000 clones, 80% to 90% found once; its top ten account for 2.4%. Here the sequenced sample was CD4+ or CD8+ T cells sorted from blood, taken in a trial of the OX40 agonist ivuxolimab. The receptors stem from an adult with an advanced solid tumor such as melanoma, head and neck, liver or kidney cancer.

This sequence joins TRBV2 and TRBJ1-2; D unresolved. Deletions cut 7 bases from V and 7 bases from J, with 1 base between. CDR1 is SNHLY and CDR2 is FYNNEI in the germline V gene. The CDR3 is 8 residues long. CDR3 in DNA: TGTGCCAGCATTGGCTACACCTTC. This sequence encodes CASIGYTF.

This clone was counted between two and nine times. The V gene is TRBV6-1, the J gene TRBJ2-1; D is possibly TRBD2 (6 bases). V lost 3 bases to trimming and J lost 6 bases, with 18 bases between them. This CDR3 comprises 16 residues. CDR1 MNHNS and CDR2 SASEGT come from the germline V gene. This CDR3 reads CASSDALASGGNEQFF. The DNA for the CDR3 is TGTGCCAGCAGTGATGCCCTAGCGTCCGGGGGCAATGAGCAGTTCTTC.

In DNA, the CDR3 is TGCAGCGTTGATACCCGACTAGAAAGTCAAGAGACCCAGTACTTC. Amino acids: CSVDTRLESQETQYF. The rearrangement links TRBV29-1 to TRBJ2-5; possibly TRBD2 for D (6 bases). The CDR3 has 15 residues. The V gene's germline CDR1 is SQVTM and CDR2 ANQGSEA. V lost 3 bases to trimming and J lost 2 bases, with 16 bases between them.

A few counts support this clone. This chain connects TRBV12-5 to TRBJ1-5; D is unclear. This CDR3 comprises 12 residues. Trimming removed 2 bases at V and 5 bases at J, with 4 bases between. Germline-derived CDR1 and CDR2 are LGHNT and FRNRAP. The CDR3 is CASGLTHQPQHF. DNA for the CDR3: TGTGCTAGTGGTTTGACCCATCAGCCCCAGCATTTT.

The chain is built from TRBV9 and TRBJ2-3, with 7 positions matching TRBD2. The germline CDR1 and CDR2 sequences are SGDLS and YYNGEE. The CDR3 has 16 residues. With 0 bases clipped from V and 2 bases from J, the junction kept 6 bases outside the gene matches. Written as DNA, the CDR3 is TGTGCCAGCAGCGTAGGGGGTAGCGGGTACACAGATACGCAGTATTTT. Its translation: CASSVGGSGYTDTQYF.

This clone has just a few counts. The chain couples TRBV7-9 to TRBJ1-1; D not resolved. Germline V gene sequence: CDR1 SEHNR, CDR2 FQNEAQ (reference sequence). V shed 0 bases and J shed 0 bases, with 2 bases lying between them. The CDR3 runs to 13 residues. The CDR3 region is CASSLALNTEAFF. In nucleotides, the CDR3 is TGTGCCAGCAGCTTAGCCCTGAACACTGAAGCTTTCTTT.

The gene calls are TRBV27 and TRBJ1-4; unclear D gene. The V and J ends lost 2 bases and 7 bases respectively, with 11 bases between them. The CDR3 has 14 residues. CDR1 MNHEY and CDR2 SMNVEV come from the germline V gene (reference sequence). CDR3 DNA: TGTGCCAGCAGTTTACGGATGGGTAGTGAAAAACTGTTTTTT. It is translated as CASSLRMGSEKLFF.